This TCR beta chain was profiled in a study of blood T cell repertoires in COVID-19. At the level of the study: Spain, Italy and the United States supplied samples that represented acute and convalescent COVID-19. Sample material is recorded as cDNA or gDNA derived from T cells, B-cell-depleted T cells, or PBMCs.

Original analysis: For nucleated cells, counts were estimated from reference gene primer amplification. Measured with immunoSEQ multiplex PCR; TCRdb has only the in-frame clones, and not every one. That table supplies the V and J calls and clone size; D and trimming were determined from the DNA. The sample consists of around 300,000 clones, approximately 85% of them appearing once. The CDR3 has 15 amino acids. Germline values: CDR1 LNHDA, CDR2 SQIVND (reference sequence). The V end lost 11 bases, the J end lost 5 bases, and 24 bases lay between the germline ends. The chain couples TRBV19 to TRBJ1-1; D is uncertain. The specimen sequenced was peripheral blood. The origin of this receptor is a woman between 65 and 79 years old with acute or convalescent COVID-19. The CDR3 region is CASCELTRGCTEAFF. The CDR3, as DNA: TGTGCCTCTTGCGAACTCACCCGAGGTTGTACTGAAGCTTTCTTT.